The clone carrying this T cell receptor (beta chain) was seen only a few times. Sequenced by immunoSEQ multiplex PCR; TCRdb stores in-frame clones only, minus some. This sample has around 190,000 clones, with less than 85% found just once. Germline trimming cut 1 base from V and 3 bases from J; bases unmatched to any gene: 10. CDR3 length: 17 amino acids. Germline assignment: CDR1 SGHRS and CDR2 YFSETQ. This entry belongs to a study of blood T cell repertoires in COVID-19. The source is a woman aged 25 to 45 who had recovered from COVID-19. Sequenced: PBMCs or T cells enriched from blood (not recorded which). The chain recombines TRBV5-1 with TRBJ2-3; TRBD2 matches 8 bases. CDR3 DNA: TGCGCCAGCAGCTTGTACGGGAGGGCCCTGGGTACAGATACGCAGTATTTT. This encodes CASSLYGRALGTDTQYF.